This T cell receptor beta chain comes out of a study of blood T cell repertoires in COVID-19 (TCRdb year 2020). In the study overall: Samples covering the acute and convalescent phases of COVID-19 were provided by collaborators in the United States, Italy and Spain. The prospective study material was composed of cDNA or gDNA derived from T cells, B-cell-depleted T cells, or PBMCs. Deeply sampled blood TCRbeta repertoires from subjects exposed to, actively infected with, or recovered from COVID-19 were included in the dataset. A de-identified subject ID, COVID-19 status, age in years and sex were almost always included in the sample metadata. The samples were drawn from the first 160 participants of the ongoing ImmuneRACE study and from under 1,500 subjects provided by 6 global collaborators. Where available, HLA class I and class II types were taken from metadata supplied by the sample provider and were not determined by assay-based typing. A freely available public database, intended as a resource for researchers studying the immune response to SARS-CoV-2, is where the repertoires were released. General study outcomes and caveats: The amount of clinical and demographic metadata varied by source and participant and was provided uncurated.

Points on this clone: What antigen it recognizes has not been identified. The record has no base qualities; no much larger clone is one base away.

TCRbeta CDR3 regions were amplified from genomic DNA using the immunoSEQ Assay, a bias-controlled multiplex PCR. Per the authors' processing: Nucleated cell counts per sample were estimated from amplification of reference gene primers within the assay. Sequence reads were collapsed and filtered to measure the absolute abundance of every unique TCRbeta CDR3 rearrangement. For each sample, productive Simpson clonality was calculated as the square root of Simpson's diversity index over productive rearrangements. The immuneACCESS repertoire file appears here via TCRdb, limited to in-frame rearrangements. These files lack a portion of the clones; in checked studies, under half of the deficit traces to unresolved V genes, and the cause of the others is not known. V and J calls and clone size are given by that table; D and trimming were obtained from the DNA. Within this sample are approximately 110,000 clones, with around 90% of them counted one time only. Approximately 2% of the sample comes from the top ten.

The germline V gene specifies MDHEN as CDR1 and SYDVKM as CDR2. The CDR3 measures 15 amino acids from cysteine to phenylalanine. Of the read, only the CDR3 DNA is kept; its 45 bases are in frame from base 1. V trim: 7 bases; J trim: 9 bases; unmatched bases: 8. At one collaborating source in Seattle, patients were enrolled during active infection and were followed longitudinally through the course of disease. The collaborating institutions used their own protocols to collect whole blood in K2EDTA tubes. For TCRbeta analysis, collaborators shipped samples as frozen whole blood, isolated PBMCs, or DNA extracted from either of those sample types.

Sequenced: peripheral blood. This sequence originates from a man aged 50-60 years with COVID-19, enrolled during active disease. Here the chain combines TRBV28 and TRBJ2-1; TRBD2 aligns with 14 central bases. In nucleotide form, the sequence is TGTGCCAGCACCATGGGACTAGCGGGAGCTTTTGAGCAGTTCTTC. The translation is CASTMGLAGAFEQFF.